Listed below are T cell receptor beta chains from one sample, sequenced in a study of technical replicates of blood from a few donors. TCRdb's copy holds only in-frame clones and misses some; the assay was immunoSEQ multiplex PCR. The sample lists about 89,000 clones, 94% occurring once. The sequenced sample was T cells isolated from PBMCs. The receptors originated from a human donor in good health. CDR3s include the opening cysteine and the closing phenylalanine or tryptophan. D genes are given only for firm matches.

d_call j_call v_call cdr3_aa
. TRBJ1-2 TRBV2 CASKAGINYGYTF
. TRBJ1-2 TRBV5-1 CASSLLGDYGYTF
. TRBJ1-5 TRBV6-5 CASSYRGVGQPQHF
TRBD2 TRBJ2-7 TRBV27 CASSPSGASSYEQYF
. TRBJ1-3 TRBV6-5 CASSYYRDTRNTIYF
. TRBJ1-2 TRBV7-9 CASSLTEGGHGYTF
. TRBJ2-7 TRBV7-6 CASSLGWGRNFSYEQYF
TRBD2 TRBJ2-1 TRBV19 CASSIELAGREQFF
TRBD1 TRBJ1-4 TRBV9 CASSPGGTGNEKLFF
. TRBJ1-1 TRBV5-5 CASSFPENTEAFF
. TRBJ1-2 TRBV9 CASSVAGGGIYGYTF
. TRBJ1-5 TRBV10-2 CASSESAGQPQHF
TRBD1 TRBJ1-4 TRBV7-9 CASSTYQGAHEKLFF
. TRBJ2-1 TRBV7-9 CASSWEPGTSSSYNEQFF
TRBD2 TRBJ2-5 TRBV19 CASILPGLAGREETQYF
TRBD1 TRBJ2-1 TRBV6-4 CASSDRGQGVNEQFF
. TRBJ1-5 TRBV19 CASSFEGGGNQPQHF
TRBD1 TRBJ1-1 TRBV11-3 CASSSQGQTNTEAFF
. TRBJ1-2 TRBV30 CAWSYYWPEDGYTF
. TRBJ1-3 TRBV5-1 CASRPASGNTIYF
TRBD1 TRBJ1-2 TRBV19 CASTPTGLDGYTF
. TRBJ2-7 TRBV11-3 CASSLYTGREQYF
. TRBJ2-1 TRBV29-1 CSVEIATSSYNEQFF
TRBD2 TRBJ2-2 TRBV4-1 CASSHGTSGRTGELFF
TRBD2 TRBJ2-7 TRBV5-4 CASSPGGPNEQYF
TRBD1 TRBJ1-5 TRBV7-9 CASSSGTGMSQPQHF
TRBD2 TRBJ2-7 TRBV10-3 CAISESAGGTYEQYF
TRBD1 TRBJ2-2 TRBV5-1 CASSLTGGTGELFF
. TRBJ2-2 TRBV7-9 CASSPPRERDTGELFF
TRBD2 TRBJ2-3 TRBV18 CASSPPASGVTDTQYF
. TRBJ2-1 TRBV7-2 CASSLVGGGDGYNEQFF
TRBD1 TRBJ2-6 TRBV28 CASSLLGQGTSGANVLTF
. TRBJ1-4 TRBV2 CASIGAPHWNEKLFF
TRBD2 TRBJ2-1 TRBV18 CASSPSAGLAGEGNEQFF
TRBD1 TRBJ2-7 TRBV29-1 CSVWTGDYEQYF
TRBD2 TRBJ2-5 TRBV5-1 CASSIGLAAQETQYF
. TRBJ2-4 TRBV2 CASGVSADIQYF
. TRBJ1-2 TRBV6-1 CASKIAAGVGYTF
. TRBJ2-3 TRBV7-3 CASSLEIRDTQYF
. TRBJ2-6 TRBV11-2 CASSLSPRVNSGANVLTF
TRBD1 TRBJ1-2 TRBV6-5 CASSRTGGGYTF
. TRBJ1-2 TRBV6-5 CASSYSKGVGGYTF
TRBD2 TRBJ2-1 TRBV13 CASSPLAGYNEQFF
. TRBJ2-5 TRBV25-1 CASSDVTVEETQYF
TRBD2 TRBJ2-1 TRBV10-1 CASSDRSGAHNEQFF
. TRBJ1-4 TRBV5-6 CASSLLQVGEKLFF
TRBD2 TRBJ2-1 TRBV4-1 CASSQVDSSGRAYNEQFF
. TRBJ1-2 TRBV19 CASGVTQVAGYTF
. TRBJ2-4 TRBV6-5 CASRDLSGRNIQYF
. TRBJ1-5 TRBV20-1 CSASQGKPQHF
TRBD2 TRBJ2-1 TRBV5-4 CASRPPAGASYNEQFF
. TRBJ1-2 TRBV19 CASQGTNDYGYTF
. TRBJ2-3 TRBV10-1 CASRSGRSTDTQYF
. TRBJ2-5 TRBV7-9 CASSSSTSSRGGETQYF
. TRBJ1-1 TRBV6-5 CASTRSGGAEAFF
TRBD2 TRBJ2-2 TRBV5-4 CASTRTAGVRTGELFF
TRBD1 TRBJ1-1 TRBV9 CASSVVSGWTGRMNTEAFF
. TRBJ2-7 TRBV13 CASSWDRGGEQYF
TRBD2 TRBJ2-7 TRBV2 CASRRERLNEQYF
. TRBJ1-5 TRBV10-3 CAISERTGFRNQPQHF